These 32 T cell receptor beta chains share one sample of origin, sequenced in a study of graft-versus-host responses after intestinal transplantation. The repertoire was sequenced with immunoSEQ multiplex PCR; TCRdb's copy has only in-frame clones and lacks some. The repertoire holds tens of thousands of clones, roughly nine tenths seen once, with 4% to 4.5% in the top ten. The input for sequencing was PBMCs, taken 524 days after transplant. These receptors originate from a human patient who received an intestinal transplant, so some T cells may come from the graft donor.

The genes are TRBV7-2 and TRBJ2-1; 7 bases are shared with TRBD2. V lost 2 bases to trimming and J lost 5 bases; unmatched junction nucleotides: 6. Germline values: CDR1 SGHTA, CDR2 FQGNSA. The CDR3 runs to 15 residues. CDR3 protein: CASSLRHGRNNEQFF. Written as DNA, the CDR3 is TGTGCCAGCAGCTTACGGCACGGGAGGAACAATGAGCAGTTCTTC.

This clone was seen only a few times. This chain joins TRBV4-1 and TRBJ1-1, with D perhaps TRBD1 (6 bases). The CDR3 runs to 15 residues. With 0 bases removed from V and 5 bases from J, the gap between germline ends came to 13 bases. CDR1 is MGHRA, CDR2 YSYEKL, per germline. This CDR3 is CASSQDRQAWTEAFF. In nucleotides, the CDR3 is TGCGCCAGCAGCCAAGATCGACAGGCGTGGACTGAAGCTTTCTTT.

A few counts support this clone. The chain combines TRBV11-2 with TRBJ2-7; 14 bases map to TRBD2. This CDR3 has 19 amino acids. Germline CDR1 reads SGHAT; CDR2 reads FQNNGV. V lost 5 bases to trimming and J lost 2 bases; unmatched junction nucleotides: 14. The CDR3 region has the DNA TGTGCCAGCAGCATTGTGGCCGGGACTAGCGGGAGCCAGCCCTACGAGCAGTACTTC. Translating it yields CASSIVAGTSGSQPYEQYF.

The chain employs TRBV27 and TRBJ2-5; 9 nucleotides align to TRBD2. The CDR3 covers 15 residues. The trim removed 5 bases at V and 6 bases at J, leaving 10 bases unmatched. Germline CDR1 and CDR2: MNHEY and SMNVEV (reference sequence). CDR3 protein: CASSNLSGRLQTQYF. The CDR3 DNA reads TGTGCCAGCAGTAACCTCAGCGGGAGGCTCCAGACCCAGTACTTC.

This rearrangement joins TRBV5-5 to TRBJ2-5; tentative D call: TRBD1 (6 bases). The germline V gene encodes CDR1 SGHKS and CDR2 YYEKEE (reference sequence). The CDR3 is made up of 18 amino acids. V was shortened by 3 bases and J by 3 bases, with 24 bases between the two germline ends. Here the CDR3 reads CASSSRQATLRTKETQYF. For the CDR3, the DNA is TGTGCCAGCAGCTCGAGACAGGCCACACTAAGGACCAAAGAGACCCAGTACTTC.

The chain couples TRBV9 to TRBJ2-6; TRBD1 aligns across 7 bases. Germline trimming cut 4 bases from V and 1 base from J; bases unmatched to any gene: 5. Germline V gene data show CDR1 as SGDLS and CDR2 as YYNGEE. This CDR3 region has 16 residues. This CDR3 is CASSTRTGSGANVLTF. The CDR3 region has the DNA TGTGCCAGCAGCACAAGGACAGGATCTGGGGCCAACGTCCTGACTTTC.

The V and J genes are TRBV7-6 and TRBJ2-1; TRBD2 is a possible D gene (6 bases). CDR3 length: 17 amino acids. Trimming took off 2 bases at V and 0 bases at J, with 14 bases between the two ends. CDR1 is SGHVS and CDR2 is FNYEAQ in the germline V gene. The chain's CDR3 is CASSLSGSGYSYNEQFF. DNA of the CDR3: TGTGCCAGCAGCTTATCCGGTAGCGGTTACTCCTACAATGAGCAGTTCTTC.

With regard to this clone: One end of the junction varies from germline; a read error may be responsible. The sample contains more than one DNA sequence encoding this CDR3. The V call is TRBV29-1, the J call TRBJ1-1; possibly TRBD1 for D (5 bases). CDR3 length: 13 amino acids. Germline CDR1 is SQVTM and CDR2 is ANQGSEA. CDR3 sequence reads: CSVPTEGDTEAFF. The DNA for the CDR3 is TGCAGCGTTCCGACAGAAGGAGACACTGAAGCCTTCTTT.

V and J are TRBV5-4 and TRBJ1-1; D is possibly TRBD1 (5 bases). V was clipped by 5 bases and J by 2 bases, with 19 bases between them. The germline V gene has CDR1 SGHNT and CDR2 YYREEE (reference sequence). CDR3 size: 16 residues. CDR3 in DNA: TGTGCCAGCAGACCGGGGGAGGGAAAGGTAAACACTGAAGCTTTCTTT. Encoded protein: CASRPGEGKVNTEAFF.

The V gene is TRBV29-1, the J gene TRBJ2-1; D remains unclear. The CDR3 covers 13 residues. The V gene lost 6 bases and the J gene lost 0 bases, with 9 bases spanning the gap. Germline V gives CDR1 SQVTM, CDR2 ANQGSEA. CDR3 in DNA: TGCAGCGTGGACCGGAGCTCCTACAATGAGCAGTTCTTC. Its translation is CSVDRSSYNEQFF.

This chain links TRBV30 with TRBJ2-7, with D perhaps TRBD2 (6 bases). This CDR3 comprises 13 residues. V was shortened by 4 bases and J by 5 bases, with 15 bases between the two germline ends. Germline-derived CDR1 and CDR2 are GTSNPN and SVGIG (reference sequence). The DNA for the CDR3 is TGTGCCTGGAAGGGCGGGACGATCCACGAGCAGTACTTC. Amino acid sequence: CAWKGGTIHEQYF.

The CDR3, as DNA: TGTGCCAGCAGCTTCTCCACTGTCGAGCAGTACTTC. Its translation: CASSFSTVEQYF. The J gene is TRBJ2-7, the V gene TRBV7-9; no definite D call. Trimming took off 3 bases at V and 6 bases at J, with 9 bases between the two ends. The V gene's germline CDR1 is SEHNR and CDR2 FQNEAQ (reference sequence). The CDR3 spans 12 residues.

This clone turned up a few times. This same CDR3 is encoded by further DNA sequences in the sample. The chain couples TRBV9 to TRBJ2-3; 7 nucleotides line up with TRBD2. This CDR3 contains 16 residues. The germline V gene encodes CDR1 SGDLS and CDR2 YYNGEE. The trim removed 0 bases at V and 6 bases at J, leaving 10 bases unmatched. In DNA, the CDR3 is TGTGCCAGCAGCGTAGCAGGGCGGGAGCGGGCCGATACGCAGTATTTT. Translated, it gives CASSVAGRERADTQYF.

The rearrangement joins TRBV11-2 to TRBJ2-7; D gene unclear. In germline, CDR1 is SGHAT, CDR2 FQNNGV. CDR3 length equals 15 residues. Between the trimmed V and J ends, which lost 1 base and 1 base, there was a span of 11 bases. The CDR3 reads CASSLAAGKSYEQYF. The DNA for the CDR3 is TGTGCCAGCAGCTTAGCTGCAGGAAAGTCCTACGAGCAGTACTTC.

The chain carries TRBV6-6 and TRBJ2-7; 10 positions match TRBD1. Germline assignment: CDR1 MNHNY and CDR2 SVGAGI (reference sequence). Trimming took 6 bases from V and 3 from J; bases not matched to a gene: 5. The CDR3 consists of 14 residues. CDR3 amino acids: CASSRDRGNYEQYF. CDR3 nucleotide sequence: TGTGCCAGCAGCCGGGACAGGGGAAACTACGAGCAGTACTTC.

This chain joins TRBV6-5 and TRBJ2-5; tentative D call: TRBD1 (6 bases). The V end lost 2 bases, the J end lost 2 bases, and 12 bases lay between the germline ends. CDR1 and CDR2 from the germline V gene are MNHEY and SVGAGI. The CDR3 contains 15 residues. The CDR3: CASSYGWGLQETQYF. In DNA form, the CDR3 reads TGTGCCAGCAGTTACGGCTGGGGGCTTCAAGAGACCCAGTACTTC.

This chain joins TRBV30 and TRBJ2-3, with 10 bases aligning to TRBD2. V lost 5 bases to trimming and J lost 4 bases; unmatched junction nucleotides: 3. Germline V gene data show CDR1 as GTSNPN and CDR2 as SVGIG (reference sequence). This CDR3 spans 13 amino acids. CDR3 coding DNA: TGTGCCTGGGTAGCGGGAGGCGCAGATACGCAGTATTTT. It is translated as CAWVAGGADTQYF. Looking up the rest from reference TRBV30 and TRBJ2-3 gives the full variable domain: SQTIHQWPATLVQPVGSPLSLECTVEGTSNPNLYWYRQAAGRGLQLLFYSVGIGQISSEVPQNLSASRPQDRQFILSSKKLLLSDSGFYLCAWVAGGADTQYFGPGTRLTVL.

This chain connects TRBV28 to TRBJ2-7; 11 bases map to TRBD1. The ends lost 3 bases at V and 2 bases at J; junction bases unmatched: 3. Germline CDR1 and CDR2: MDHEN and SYDVKM. The CDR3 has 15 amino acids. CDR3 loop: CASSFGTGGTYEQYF. The DNA for the CDR3 is TGTGCCAGCAGTTTCGGGACAGGGGGGACCTACGAGCAGTACTTC. Based on the CDR3 plus reference TRBV28 and TRBJ2-7, the full variable domain is DVKVTQSSRYLVKRTGEKVFLECVQDMDHENMFWYRQDPGLGLRLIYFSYDVKMKEKGDIPEGYSVSREKKERFSLILESASTNQTSMYLCASSFGTGGTYEQYFGPGTRLTVT.

The chain recombines TRBV19 with TRBJ2-1; D tentatively fits TRBD1 or TRBD2 (5 bases each). Trimming stripped 3 bases from V and 8 bases from J, with 11 bases between. Looked up from germline, CDR1 is LNHDA and CDR2 is SQIVND (reference sequence). The CDR3 has 13 residues. The CDR3 loop is CASSMGVGDEQFF. CDR3 DNA: TGTGCCAGTAGTATGGGGGTCGGGGATGAGCAGTTCTTC. Full variable domain (missing parts from reference TRBV19 and TRBJ2-1): DGGITQSPKYLFRKEGQNVTLSCEQNLNHDAMYWYRQDPGQGLRLIYYSQIVNDFQKGDIAEGYSVSREKKESFPLTVTSAQKNPTAFYLCASSMGVGDEQFFGPGTRLTVL.

Of note for this clone: Other DNA sequences in this specimen translate into the identical CDR3. This chain links TRBV7-9 with TRBJ1-1; unclear D gene. This CDR3 is 13 amino acids long. CDR1 and CDR2 (germline): SEHNR, FQNEAQ (reference sequence). V gave up 3 bases and J gave up 1 base, with 6 bases separating them. The CDR3 spells CASSLERNTEAFF. In DNA form, the CDR3 reads TGTGCCAGCAGCTTGGAGAGGAACACTGAAGCTTTCTTT.

The chain joins TRBV6-5 to TRBJ2-5, with D maybe TRBD1 (5 bases). Germline V gives CDR1 MNHEY, CDR2 SVGAGI. The ends were cut back, 0 bases at V and 3 bases at J, with 11 bases in the middle. The CDR3 loop spans 15 amino acids. Written as DNA, the CDR3 is TGTGCCAGCAGTTACTCACGATTGACAGAAGAGACCCAGTACTTC. Protein product: CASSYSRLTEETQYF.

This rearrangement joins TRBV6-5 to TRBJ2-3; 8 nucleotides align to TRBD2. CDR1 MNHEY and CDR2 SVGAGI come from the germline V gene. CDR3 length equals 14 residues. J was trimmed by 4 bases and V by 5 bases; bases with no gene match: 5. The chain's CDR3 is CASSPSGRPDTQYF. DNA for the CDR3: TGTGCCAGCAGTCCCAGCGGGAGACCAGATACGCAGTATTTT.

This chain links TRBV7-8 with TRBJ2-3; D is possibly TRBD2 (6 bases). Germline values: CDR1 SGHVS, CDR2 FQNEAQ. V lost 7 bases and J lost 2, with 16 bases in between. The CDR3 runs 15 residues. CDR3 DNA: TGTGCCAGCACCCAATTGGGAGGAAACACAGATACGCAGTATTTT. Its translation is CASTQLGGNTDTQYF. Full variable domain (outside the CDR3, taken from reference TRBV7-8 and TRBJ2-3): GAGVSQSPRYKVAKRGQDVALRCDPISGHVSLFWYQQALGQGPEFLTYFQNEAQLDKSGLPSDRFFAERPEGSVSTLKIQRTQQEDSAVYLCASTQLGGNTDTQYFGPGTRLTVL.

The chain has TRBV28 and TRBJ1-1; D is perhaps TRBD1 (5 bases). Trimming shortened V by 5 bases and J by 4 bases, and 17 bases separated the two germline ends. This CDR3 spans 15 amino acids. Germline CDR1 MDHEN, CDR2 SYDVKM. In DNA form, the CDR3 reads TGTGCCAGCAGTCCTTCGAGGGGCAGGGCCACTGAAGCTTTCTTT. It is translated as CASSPSRGRATEAFF. Full variable domain (outside the CDR3, taken from reference TRBV28 and TRBJ1-1): DVKVTQSSRYLVKRTGEKVFLECVQDMDHENMFWYRQDPGLGLRLIYFSYDVKMKEKGDIPEGYSVSREKKERFSLILESASTNQTSMYLCASSPSRGRATEAFFGQGTRLTVV.

CDR3 coding DNA: TGTGCCAGCAGCTTAACCTCAGGGGTAGGGGAGCAGTACTTC. Amino acids: CASSLTSGVGEQYF. J is TRBJ2-7 and V is TRBV7-3, with D maybe TRBD1 (6 bases). Germline assignment: CDR1 SGHTA and CDR2 FQGTGA. Trimming took off 0 bases at V and 7 bases at J, with 13 bases between the two ends. The length of the CDR3 is 14 residues.

This sequence joins TRBV6-5 and TRBJ1-2; no firm D call. Germline V CDR1 and CDR2: MNHEY, SVGAGI. Trimming left V 6 bases short and J 4 bases short, with 6 bases between. The CDR3 has 11 amino acids. The CDR3 sequence: CASRYLYGYTF. CDR3 nucleotide sequence: TGTGCCAGCAGGTATCTCTATGGCTACACCTTC.

The genes are TRBV19 and TRBJ1-1; D is unclear. The CDR3 totals 13 residues. V was trimmed by 3 bases and J by 2 bases, leaving 7 bases between them. From germline, CDR1 is LNHDA and CDR2 SQIVND (reference sequence). The CDR3 protein is CASSMIINTEAFF. The CDR3 DNA is TGTGCCAGTAGTATGATAATAAACACTGAAGCTTTCTTT.

V usage is TRBV5-1 and J usage is TRBJ2-7; D tentatively fits TRBD1 or TRBD2 (6 bases each). The V gene lost 2 bases and the J gene lost 0 bases, with 9 bases spanning the gap. Germline V lookup: CDR1 SGHRS, CDR2 YFSETQ. CDR3 length: 14 amino acids. CDR3 amino acids: CASSFGGSSYEQYF. CDR3 bases: TGCGCCAGCAGCTTCGGGGGCAGCTCCTACGAGCAGTACTTC. Using reference TRBV5-1 and TRBJ2-7 for the parts outside the CDR3, the full variable domain is KAGVTQTPRYLIKTRGQQVTLSCSPISGHRSVSWYQQTPGQGLQFLFEYFSETQRNKGNFPGRFSGRQFSNSRSEMNVSTLELGDSALYLCASSFGGSSYEQYFGPGTRLTVT.

The chain carries TRBV28 and TRBJ2-7; D may be TRBD1 (5 bases). V shed 2 bases and J shed 7 bases, with 12 bases lying between them. This CDR3 spans 13 amino acids. CDR1 MDHEN and CDR2 SYDVKM come from the germline V gene. CDR3 loop: CASSLVGRDEQYF. CDR3 sequence (DNA): TGTGCCAGCAGTTTAGTCGGCAGGGATGAGCAGTACTTC. Together with reference TRBV28 and TRBJ2-7, the CDR3 gives the full variable domain: DVKVTQSSRYLVKRTGEKVFLECVQDMDHENMFWYRQDPGLGLRLIYFSYDVKMKEKGDIPEGYSVSREKKERFSLILESASTNQTSMYLCASSLVGRDEQYFGPGTRLTVT.

The chain recombines TRBV4-1 with TRBJ2-7, with D possibly TRBD1 on 5 matching bases. Germline V lookup: CDR1 MGHRA, CDR2 YSYEKL. The CDR3 is made up of 15 amino acids. Between the trimmed V and J ends, which lost 0 bases and 5 bases, there was a span of 14 bases. The CDR3 DNA reads TGCGCCAGCAGCCAAGAAGGGGAAAGGTTCAACGAGCAGTACTTC. Translating gives CASSQEGERFNEQYF.

This chain connects TRBV4-2 to TRBJ2-1; D is ambiguous. V gave up 1 base and J gave up 5 bases, with 18 bases separating them. Germline V gene data show CDR1 as LGHNA and CDR2 as YNFKEQ. The length of the CDR3 is 17 residues. CDR3 DNA: TGTGCCAGCAGCCAAGCGGCATTAAGGAAGAGTGACAATGAGCAGTTCTTC. Translated, it gives CASSQAALRKSDNEQFF.

The rearrangement uses TRBV7-2 and TRBJ2-1; D unresolved. Germline V CDR1 and CDR2: SGHTA, FQGNSA. V was trimmed by 1 base and J by 5 bases, leaving 9 bases between them. The CDR3 has 14 amino acids. In DNA, the CDR3 is TGTGCCAGCAGCTTAGGATCGGGTCACAATGAGCAGTTCTTC. It yields the protein CASSLGSGHNEQFF. Supplemented by reference TRBV7-2 and TRBJ2-1, the full variable domain reads GAGVSQSPSNKVTEKGKDVELRCDPISGHTALYWYRQSLGQGLEFLIYFQGNSAPDKSGLPSDRFSAERTGGSVSTLTIQRTQQEDSAVYLCASSLGSGHNEQFFGPGTRLTVL.